This T cell receptor beta chain stems from a study of T cell repertoires in cytomegalovirus infection. Study-wide background: Recently identified HLA-C-restricted and well-studied HLA-B-restricted CMV epitopes were used. General observations from the study: In two of eight donors, the top clonotype was HLA-C-restricted CMV-specific.

TCRdb used MiXCR to reprocess the reads, holding one entry per CDR3 protein. The table has 90,000 to 110,000 distinct CDR3 sequences, around 28% seen once; the top ten hold about 81%. The germline V gene encodes CDR1 SGHRS and CDR2 YFSETQ. V was pared by 2 bases and J by 5 bases, with 14 bases between. The CDR3 is 14 amino acids. Concerning this clonotype: Its specificity is unknown.

The gene calls are TRBV5-1 and TRBJ2-7; D is uncertain. The sequences come from CD8+ T cells from cultured PBMCs, collected from culture after CMV antigen stimulation. The clonotype was recovered from a human donor in good health (CMV status not recorded). Some clones in this sample may be carry-over from other donors' samples. DNA of the CDR3: TGCGCCAGCAGCTTATACAGTGGCCCCCACGAGCAGTACTTC. This sequence encodes CASSLYSGPHEQYF.